This entry lists 29 T cell receptor beta chains sequenced from one sample in a study of T cell repertoires in cytomegalovirus infection. Their target antigens are unknown. TCRdb re-analysed the reads in MiXCR, keeping a single row per CDR3 protein. Among about 920,000 distinct CDR3 sequences listed, 31% were seen once. The material was cultured CD8+ T cells from PBMCs, obtained from culture after CMV antigen stimulation. The receptor set was obtained from a human donor in good health (CMV status not recorded). Some clones in this sample may be carry-over from other donors' samples.

This clonotype turned up a few times. J is TRBJ2-2 and V is TRBV7-6; no clear D gene. Trimming shortened V by 5 bases and J by 4 bases, and 14 bases separated the two germline ends. This CDR3 is 15 amino acids long. CDR1 and CDR2 (germline): SGHVS, FNYEAQ. The CDR3 DNA follows: TGTGCCAGCAGCCTAAAAATCGACTTCACCGGGGAGCTGTTTTTT. Translation gives CASSLKIDFTGELFF. Filled out from reference TRBV7-6 and TRBJ2-2, the complete variable domain reads GAGVSQSPRYKVTKRGQDVALRCDPISGHVSLYWYRQALGQGPEFLTYFNYEAQQDKSGLPNDRFSAERPEGSISTLTIQRTEQRDSAMYRCASSLKIDFTGELFFGEGSRLTVL.

This sequence joins TRBV5-5 and TRBJ1-5; weak D call: TRBD1 (5 bases). V was cut by 0 bases and J by 6 bases, with 10 bases left in between. Germline CDR1 and CDR2: SGHKS and YYEKEE (reference sequence). The length of the CDR3 is 14 residues. The CDR3, as DNA: TGTGCCAGCAGCTTGGAGGGGTTAGCTCAGCCCCAGCATTTT. Encoded protein: CASSLEGLAQPQHF.

The CDR3 reads CASSPMTGGLYNEQFF. The CDR3 DNA is TGTGCCAGCAGTCCTATGACGGGGGGCCTCTACAATGAGCAGTTCTTC. The J gene is TRBJ2-1, the V gene TRBV28; maybe TRBD2 (7 bases). CDR1 and CDR2 (germline): MDHEN, SYDVKM. The CDR3 is made up of 16 amino acids. V lost 5 bases and J 3 bases, leaving 17 bases between the germline ends.

This chain uses TRBV2 with TRBJ1-4; D might be TRBD1 (5 bases). Trimming cost V 2 bases and J 8 bases, with 15 bases left between them. The CDR3 length is 15 residues. Germline loops: CDR1 SNHLY, CDR2 FYNNEI. The CDR3 protein is CASSENGGSGEKLFF. The CDR3 region has the DNA TGTGCCAGCAGTGAAAATGGGGGTTCAGGAGAAAAACTGTTTTTT.

The chain uses TRBV4-3 and TRBJ1-2; tentative D call: TRBD1 (5 bases). V lost 2 bases and J lost 0, with 19 bases in between. This CDR3 is built from 18 residues. The V gene's germline CDR1 is LGHNA and CDR2 YSLEER. CDR3 in DNA: TGCGCCAGCAGCCAAAACATGGGGACGGGAAGATCTAACTATGGCTACACCTTC. Translating gives CASSQNMGTGRSNYGYTF.

There are a few counts of this clonotype. The chain employs TRBV4-1 and TRBJ2-7; 10 bases agree with TRBD1. Trimming took 4 bases from V and 6 from J; bases not matched to a gene: 6. Germline CDR1 and CDR2: MGHRA and YSYEKL. The length of the CDR3 is 14 residues. CDR3 nucleotide sequence: TGCGCCAGCAGCCCCGACAGGGGGCTAGGCGAGCAGTACTTC. Protein sequence: CASSPDRGLGEQYF.

This clonotype was detected only a few times. The gene calls are TRBV12-3 or TRBV12-4 and TRBJ2-3; D could derive from TRBD1 or TRBD2 (5 bases each). CDR3 size: 11 residues. The V end lost 7 bases, the J end lost 14 bases, and 16 bases lay between the germline ends. The CDR3 spells CASIQGGRAYF. CDR3 coding DNA: TGTGCCAGCATCCAAGGAGGCAGGGCGTATTTT.

This chain joins TRBV6-5 and TRBJ2-2; perhaps TRBD2 as D (6 bases). V was pared by 8 bases and J by 2 bases, with 15 bases between. Germline CDR1 is MNHEY and CDR2 is SVGAGI. This CDR3 contains 15 residues. Here the CDR3 DNA reads TGTGCCAGCGTGGGGAGGAATCAAAACACCGGGGAGCTGTTTTTT. It yields the protein CASVGRNQNTGELFF.

This clonotype was observed a handful of times. The chain has TRBV4-1 and TRBJ1-1; D is ambiguous. The CDR3 consists of 14 residues. Germline-derived CDR1 and CDR2 are MGHRA and YSYEKL. The V and J ends lost 2 bases and 3 bases respectively, with 10 bases between them. This chain's CDR3 is CASSQYHEDTEAFF. The CDR3 coding sequence is TGCGCCAGCAGCCAATATCATGAGGACACTGAAGCTTTCTTT.

This chain connects TRBV6-6 to TRBJ2-1; 7 bases agree with TRBD2. Germline V gene sequence: CDR1 MNHNY, CDR2 SVGAGI (reference sequence). V lost 2 bases to trimming and J lost 3 bases; unmatched junction nucleotides: 7. The CDR3 contains 16 residues. The CDR3 spells CASSYVAGDRYNEQFF. The CDR3 region has the DNA TGTGCCAGCAGTTACGTAGCGGGCGACCGCTACAATGAGCAGTTCTTC.

This clonotype was seen many times. The J gene is TRBJ2-4, the V gene TRBV7-2, with 9 bases aligning to TRBD2. Losses at the gene ends were 0 bases for V and 0 bases for J; bases not matched to a gene: 12. The length of the CDR3 is 20 residues. CDR1 and CDR2 (germline): SGHTA, FQGNSA. The CDR3 DNA is TGTGCCAGCAGCTTAGCGAAGGGCGGGGGGGGAAAGCTAGCCAAAAACATTCAGTACTTC. It specifies CASSLAKGGGGKLAKNIQYF.

There are many counts of this clonotype. The chain links TRBV6-1 to TRBJ1-5; TRBD1 might be the D (5 bases). This CDR3 spans 16 amino acids. Germline loops: CDR1 MNHNS, CDR2 SASEGT. The V end lost 5 bases, the J end lost 0 bases, and 14 bases lay between the germline ends. In DNA, the CDR3 is TGTGCCAGCAGTCGGGTTATCAGGGATAGCAATCAGCCCCAGCATTTT. Its protein product is CASSRVIRDSNQPQHF.

This chain joins TRBV2 and TRBJ2-7; TRBD1 matches at 9 bases. Germline CDR1 SNHLY, CDR2 FYNNEI. The length of the CDR3 is 12 residues. V lost 10 bases, J lost 5 bases, and 6 bases stayed unmatched. Written as DNA, the CDR3 is TGTGCCACCCGGGGACAGGGTAACGAGCAGTACGTC. Protein sequence: CATRGQGNEQYV.

The J gene is TRBJ1-2, the V gene TRBV5-1; the match to TRBD1 covers 11 bases. Germline assignment: CDR1 SGHRS and CDR2 YFSETQ. With V trimmed by 4 bases and J by 3 bases, 11 bases remained unmatched. There are 17 residues in the CDR3. Written as DNA, the CDR3 is TGCGCCAGCAGCACCCAGGACAGGGGGCATCAGTACTATGGCTACACCTTC. Its protein product is CASSTQDRGHQYYGYTF.

This clonotype has just a few counts. This chain joins TRBV4-1 and TRBJ2-1, with 9 bases fitting TRBD2. Per germline, CDR1 MGHRA and CDR2 YSYEKL. The CDR3 is 18 amino acids. V lost 0 bases and J lost 1; bases outside the gene matches: 7. CDR3 in DNA: TGCGCCAGCAGCCAAGAACCTAGCGGGGTGGTGTCCTACAATGAGCAGTTCTTC. Amino acids: CASSQEPSGVVSYNEQFF.

The chain couples TRBV20-1 to TRBJ1-1; tentative D call: TRBD1 (6 bases). Trimming pared 6 bases from V and 6 bases from J, leaving 17 bases between. Germline-derived CDR1 and CDR2 are DFQATT and SNEGSKA (reference sequence). This CDR3 is built from 13 residues. CDR3 bases: TGCAGTGCCGGGGGGGCAACTAAGGCTGAAGCTTTCTTT. Its protein product is CSAGGATKAEAFF.

The chain couples TRBV12-3 or TRBV12-4 to TRBJ1-2, with D hard to call. V was cut by 4 bases and J by 7 bases, with 10 bases left in between. The CDR3 has 12 residues. CDR3 sequence (DNA): TGTGCCAGCAGTTGGGGTTTCGGTGGCTACACCTTC. It yields the protein CASSWGFGGYTF.

The chain is built from TRBV7-9 and TRBJ1-2; weak D call: TRBD1 (5 bases). The V gene's germline CDR1 is SEHNR and CDR2 FQNEAQ (reference sequence). Deletions cut 5 bases from V and 2 bases from J, with 21 bases between. This CDR3 has 17 amino acids. The CDR3 reads CASSRIPLGDLNYGYTF. The CDR3 DNA is TGTGCCAGCAGCCGAATTCCCTTAGGGGATTTGAACTATGGCTACACCTTC.

On this clonotype: A much larger clone lies a single base off, so this may be a read error. The chain combines TRBV7-8 with TRBJ1-2; 9 bases agree with TRBD1. The CDR3 covers 15 residues. V was clipped by 5 bases and J by 6 bases; unmatched bases: 10. Germline assignment: CDR1 SGHVS and CDR2 FQNEAQ. The CDR3 bases are TGTGCCAGCAGCAAAGACGAACAGGGGGCGGATGGCTACACCTTC. Amino acids: CASSKDEQGADGYTF.

This clonotype was seen only once. The rearrangement uses TRBV4-1 and TRBJ2-1; D unclear. This CDR3 spans 13 amino acids. Trimming took off 4 bases at V and 2 bases at J, with 6 bases between the two ends. Germline V gene data show CDR1 as MGHRA and CDR2 as YSYEKL. The CDR3 reads CASSPLAYNEQFF. CDR3 nucleotide sequence: TGCGCCAGCAGCCCACTGGCCTACAATGAGCAGTTCTTC.

Points on this clonotype: A much bigger clone sits one base away, suggesting this may be a read error. The chain combines TRBV7-1 with TRBJ2-6; 8 nucleotides align to TRBD2. TRBV7-1 has ORF status, its function being uncertain. This CDR3 is built from 16 residues. CDR3 residues: CANSPSGGSGANVLTF. The CDR3 DNA follows: TGTGCCAACAGCCCCAGCGGGGGCTCTGGGGCCAACGTCCTGACTTTC.

The V and J genes are TRBV5-1 and TRBJ2-3, with 11 nucleotides matching TRBD2. The V and J ends lost 6 bases and 0 bases, in that order; junction bases with no gene match: 3. CDR3 length: 15 amino acids. CDR1 is SGHRS and CDR2 is YFSETQ in the germline V gene. CDR3 DNA sequence: TGCGCCAGCACTAGCGGGGGGATTAGCACAGATACGCAGTATTTT. Amino acid sequence: CASTSGGISTDTQYF. Full variable domain (rest looked up from reference TRBV5-1 and TRBJ2-3): KAGVTQTPRYLIKTRGQQVTLSCSPISGHRSVSWYQQTPGQGLQFLFEYFSETQRNKGNFPGRFSGRQFSNSRSEMNVSTLELGDSALYLCASTSGGISTDTQYFGPGTRLTVL.

At least ten counts were recorded for this clonotype. The chain couples TRBV7-6 to TRBJ2-2; the match to TRBD2 covers 9 bases. Germline trimming cut 5 bases from V and 7 bases from J; bases unmatched to any gene: 5. Germline assignment: CDR1 SGHVS and CDR2 FNYEAQ. CDR3 length equals 14 residues. The chain's CDR3 is CASSPGLANGELFF. The CDR3, as DNA: TGTGCCAGCAGCCCGGGACTAGCCAACGGGGAGCTGTTTTTT.

This clonotype was detected many times. The rearrangement uses TRBV7-9 and TRBJ2-3; no clear D gene. There are 14 residues in the CDR3. Trimming pared 5 bases from V and 0 bases from J, leaving 9 bases between. The germline V gene encodes CDR1 SEHNR and CDR2 FQNEAQ (reference sequence). CDR3 coding DNA: TGTGCCAGCAGCCCTCCGGCCAGCACAGATACGCAGTATTTT. Translating it yields CASSPPASTDTQYF.

The chain uses TRBV29-1 and TRBJ2-2; 8 positions agree with TRBD1. The ends lost 6 bases at V and 0 bases at J; junction bases unmatched: 6. The CDR3 sequence is 15 residues long. Germline V gene sequence: CDR1 SQVTM, CDR2 ANQGSEA. CDR3 in DNA: TGCAGCGTACAGGACAGGGCCTCGAACACCGGGGAGCTGTTTTTT. The encoded protein is CSVQDRASNTGELFF.

The chain has TRBV27 and TRBJ2-3, with TRBD2 matching 9 bases. J was trimmed by 5 bases and V by 2 bases; bases with no gene match: 14. Germline lookup yields CDR1 MNHEY and CDR2 SMNVEV (reference sequence). This CDR3 contains 18 residues. CDR3 sequence: CASSLRPLERGAGDTQYF. The CDR3 DNA sequence: TGTGCCAGCAGTTTACGCCCCCTGGAGCGGGGGGCGGGAGATACGCAGTATTTT.

The V gene is TRBV28, the J gene TRBJ1-1; D may be TRBD1 (6 bases). The CDR3 loop spans 14 amino acids. The ends were cut back, 5 bases at V and 7 bases at J, with 17 bases in the middle. In germline, CDR1 is MDHEN, CDR2 SYDVKM. CDR3 DNA: TGTGCCAGCAGTGCCCGTTGGGAGGGGGATGAAGCTTTCTTT. Translated, it gives CASSARWEGDEAFF.

The rearrangement uses TRBV7-6 and TRBJ2-2, with D unclear. The CDR3 runs to 16 residues. V gave up 1 base and J gave up 2 bases, with 11 bases separating them. The germline CDR1 and CDR2 sequences are SGHVS and FNYEAQ. CDR3 in DNA: TGTGCCAGCAGCTTAGGGCAGACAAAAAACACCGGGGAGCTGTTTTTT. It codes for CASSLGQTKNTGELFF.

The rearrangement joins TRBV3-1 to TRBJ2-5; possibly TRBD2 for D (6 bases). The CDR3 spans 15 residues. Trimming stripped 4 bases from V and 1 base from J, with 13 bases between. CDR1 and CDR2 from the germline V gene are LGHDT and YNNKEL (reference sequence). The CDR3, as DNA: TGTGCCAGCAGCCTCCTAAGCGGGTCCCAAGAGACCCAGTACTTC. It translates to CASSLLSGSQETQYF.